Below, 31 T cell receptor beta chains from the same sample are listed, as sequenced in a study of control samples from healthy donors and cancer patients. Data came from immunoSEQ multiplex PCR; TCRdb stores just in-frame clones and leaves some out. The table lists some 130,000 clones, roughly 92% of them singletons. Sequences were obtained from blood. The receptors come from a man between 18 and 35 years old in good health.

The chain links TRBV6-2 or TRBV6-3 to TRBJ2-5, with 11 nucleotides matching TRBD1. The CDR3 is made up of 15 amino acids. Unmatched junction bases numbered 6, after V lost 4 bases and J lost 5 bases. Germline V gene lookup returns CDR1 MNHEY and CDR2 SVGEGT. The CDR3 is CASSFRDRGWETQYF. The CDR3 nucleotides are TGTGCCAGCAGTTTCAGGGACAGGGGGTGGGAGACCCAGTACTTC.

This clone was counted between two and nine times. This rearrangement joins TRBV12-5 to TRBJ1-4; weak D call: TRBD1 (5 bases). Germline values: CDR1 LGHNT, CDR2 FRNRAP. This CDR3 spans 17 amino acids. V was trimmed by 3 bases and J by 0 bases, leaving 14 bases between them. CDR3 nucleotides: TGTGCTAGTGGTTTTGGGGCGCGGGGGACAACTAATGAAAAACTGTTTTTT. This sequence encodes CASGFGARGTTNEKLFF.

The CDR3, as DNA: TGCAGTGCTAGTGCATCCGGATACAATGAGCAGTTCTTC. Protein product: CSASASGYNEQFF. V and J are TRBV20-1 and TRBJ2-1, with D hard to call. Germline V gene data show CDR1 as DFQATT and CDR2 as SNEGSKA (reference sequence). This CDR3 region has 13 residues. V lost 3 bases and J lost 4, with 10 bases in between.

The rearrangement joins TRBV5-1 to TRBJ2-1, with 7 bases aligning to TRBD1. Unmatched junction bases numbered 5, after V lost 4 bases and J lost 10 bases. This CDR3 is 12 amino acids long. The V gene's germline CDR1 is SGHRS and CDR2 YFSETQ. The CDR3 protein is CASSTPGGEQFF. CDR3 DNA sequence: TGCGCCAGCAGCACCCCAGGGGGAGAGCAGTTCTTC.

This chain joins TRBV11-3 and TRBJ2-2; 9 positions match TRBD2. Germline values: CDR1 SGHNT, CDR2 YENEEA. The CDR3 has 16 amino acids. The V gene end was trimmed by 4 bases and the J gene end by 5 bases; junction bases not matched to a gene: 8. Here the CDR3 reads CASSSTSGYRTGELFF. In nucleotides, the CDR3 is TGTGCCAGCAGCTCAACTAGCGGGTATAGGACCGGGGAGCTGTTTTTT.

CDR3 loop: CASSRAFF. For the CDR3, the DNA is TGTGCCAGCAGTAGGGCTTTCTTT. The chain carries TRBV2 and TRBJ1-1, with no clear D. In germline, CDR1 is SNHLY, CDR2 FYNNEI. V was pared by 5 bases and J by 11 bases, with 3 bases between. The CDR3 is 8 amino acids.

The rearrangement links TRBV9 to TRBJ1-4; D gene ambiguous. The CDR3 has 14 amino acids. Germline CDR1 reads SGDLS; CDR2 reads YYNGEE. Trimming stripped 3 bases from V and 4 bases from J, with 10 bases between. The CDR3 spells CASSGERYNEKLFF. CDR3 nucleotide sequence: TGTGCCAGCAGCGGAGAGCGATATAATGAAAAACTGTTTTTT.

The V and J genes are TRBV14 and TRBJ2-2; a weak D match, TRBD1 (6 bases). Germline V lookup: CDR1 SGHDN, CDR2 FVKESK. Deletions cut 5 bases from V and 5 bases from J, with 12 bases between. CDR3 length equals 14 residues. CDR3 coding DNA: TGTGCCAGCAGCAAGATTACAGGGACCGGGGAGCTGTTTTTT. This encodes CASSKITGTGELFF.

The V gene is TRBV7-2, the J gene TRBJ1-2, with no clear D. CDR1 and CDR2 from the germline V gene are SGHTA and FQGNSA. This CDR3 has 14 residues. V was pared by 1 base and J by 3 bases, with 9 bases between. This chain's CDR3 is CASSLVVEDYGYTF. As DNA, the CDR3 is TGTGCCAGCAGCTTAGTAGTAGAAGACTATGGCTACACCTTC. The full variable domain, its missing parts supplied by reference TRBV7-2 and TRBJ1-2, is GAGVSQSPSNKVTEKGKDVELRCDPISGHTALYWYRQSLGQGLEFLIYFQGNSAPDKSGLPSDRFSAERTGGSVSTLTIQRTQQEDSAVYLCASSLVVEDYGYTFGSGTRLTVV.

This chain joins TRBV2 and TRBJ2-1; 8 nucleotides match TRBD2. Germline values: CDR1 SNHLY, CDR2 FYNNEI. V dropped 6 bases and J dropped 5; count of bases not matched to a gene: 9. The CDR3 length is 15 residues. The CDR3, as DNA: TGTGCCAGCAGCCCGGGCCTAGCGGGCAACAATGAGCAGTTCTTC. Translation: CASSPGLAGNNEQFF.

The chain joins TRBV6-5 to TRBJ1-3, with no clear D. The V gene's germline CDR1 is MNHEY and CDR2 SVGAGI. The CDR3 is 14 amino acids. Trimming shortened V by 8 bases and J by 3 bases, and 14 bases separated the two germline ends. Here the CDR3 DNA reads TGTGCCAGCGGCCCCCCGGACGGTGGAAACACCATATATTTT. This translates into CASGPPDGGNTIYF.

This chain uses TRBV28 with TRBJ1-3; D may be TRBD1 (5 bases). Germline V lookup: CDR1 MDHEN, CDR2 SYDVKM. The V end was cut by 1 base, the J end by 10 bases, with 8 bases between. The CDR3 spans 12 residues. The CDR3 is CASSLSQGTIYF. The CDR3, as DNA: TGTGCCAGCAGTTTATCTCAGGGAACCATATATTTT.

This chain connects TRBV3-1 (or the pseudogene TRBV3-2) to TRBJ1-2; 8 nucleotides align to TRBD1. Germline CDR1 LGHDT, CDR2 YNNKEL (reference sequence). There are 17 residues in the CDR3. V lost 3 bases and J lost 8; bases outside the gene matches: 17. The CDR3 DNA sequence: TGTGCCAGCAGCCAGGAAGGGCGGACAGGGTTTCCGAGGGGCTACACCTTC. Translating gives CASSQEGRTGFPRGYTF.

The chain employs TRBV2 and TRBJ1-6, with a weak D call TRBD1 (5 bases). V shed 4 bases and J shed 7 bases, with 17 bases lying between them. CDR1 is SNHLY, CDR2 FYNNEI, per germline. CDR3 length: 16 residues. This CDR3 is CASSVALGDGNSPLHF. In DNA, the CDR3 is TGTGCCAGCAGTGTGGCCTTAGGGGATGGCAATTCACCCCTCCACTTT.

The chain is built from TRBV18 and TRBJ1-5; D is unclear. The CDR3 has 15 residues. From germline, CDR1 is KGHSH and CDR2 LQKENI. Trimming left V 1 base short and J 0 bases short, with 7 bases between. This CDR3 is CASSPLANSNQPQHF. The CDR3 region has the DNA TGTGCCAGCTCACCACTGGCTAATAGCAATCAGCCCCAGCATTTT.

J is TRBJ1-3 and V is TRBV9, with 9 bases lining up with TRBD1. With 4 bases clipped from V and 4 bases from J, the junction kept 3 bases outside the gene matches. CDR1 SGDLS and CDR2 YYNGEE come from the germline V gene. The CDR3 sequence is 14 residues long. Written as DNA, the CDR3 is TGTGCCAGCAGCTCCGGGACAGGGGGAAACACCATATATTTT. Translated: CASSSGTGGNTIYF. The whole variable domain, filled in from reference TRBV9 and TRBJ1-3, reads DSGVTQTPKHLITATGQRVTLRCSPRSGDLSVYWYQQSLDQGLQFLIQYYNGEERAKGNILERFSAQQFPDLHSELNLSSLELGDSALYFCASSSGTGGNTIYFGEGSWLTVV.

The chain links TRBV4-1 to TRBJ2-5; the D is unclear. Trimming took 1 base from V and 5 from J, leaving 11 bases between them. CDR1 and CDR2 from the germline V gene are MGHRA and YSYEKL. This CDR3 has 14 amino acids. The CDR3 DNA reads TGCGCCAGCAGCCAAGTTATGCCCGGGGAGACCCAGTACTTC. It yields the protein CASSQVMPGETQYF.

CDR3 in amino acids: CASSLGQFNQPQHF. Written as DNA, the CDR3 is TGTGCCAGCAGTTTAGGACAGTTCAATCAGCCCCAGCATTTT. The chain carries TRBV27 and TRBJ1-5; D possibly corresponds to TRBD1 (6 bases). Germline V gives CDR1 MNHEY, CDR2 SMNVEV (reference sequence). The CDR3 has 14 residues. Trimming removed 2 bases from V and 3 bases from J, with 8 bases in between.

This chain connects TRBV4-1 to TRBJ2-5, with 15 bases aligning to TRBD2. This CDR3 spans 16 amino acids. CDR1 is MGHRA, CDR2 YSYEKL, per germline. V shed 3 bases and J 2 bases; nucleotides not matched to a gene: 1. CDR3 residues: CASSQGLAGGQETQYF. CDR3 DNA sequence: TGCGCCAGCAGCCAGGGACTAGCGGGGGGACAAGAGACCCAGTACTTC.

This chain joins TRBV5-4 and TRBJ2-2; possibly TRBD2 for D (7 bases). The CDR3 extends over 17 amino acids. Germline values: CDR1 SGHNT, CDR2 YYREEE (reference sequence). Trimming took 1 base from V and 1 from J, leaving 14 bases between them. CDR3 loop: CASSLLRGGRNTGELFF. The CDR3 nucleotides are TGTGCCAGCAGCTTGCTACGCGGGGGCCGGAACACCGGGGAGCTGTTTTTT.

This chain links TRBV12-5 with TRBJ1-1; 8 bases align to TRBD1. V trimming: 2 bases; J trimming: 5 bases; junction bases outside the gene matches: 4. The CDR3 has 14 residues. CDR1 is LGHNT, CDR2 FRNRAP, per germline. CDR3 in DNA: TGTGCTAGTGGTTTGCCGACAGGGGCGACTGAAGCTTTCTTT. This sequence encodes CASGLPTGATEAFF.

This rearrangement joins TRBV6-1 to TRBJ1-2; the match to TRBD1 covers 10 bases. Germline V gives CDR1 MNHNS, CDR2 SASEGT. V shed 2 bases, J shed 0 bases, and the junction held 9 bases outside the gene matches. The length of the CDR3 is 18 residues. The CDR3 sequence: CASSEFGTGDYTNYGYTF. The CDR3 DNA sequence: TGTGCCAGCAGTGAATTCGGGACAGGGGACTACACTAACTATGGCTACACCTTC.

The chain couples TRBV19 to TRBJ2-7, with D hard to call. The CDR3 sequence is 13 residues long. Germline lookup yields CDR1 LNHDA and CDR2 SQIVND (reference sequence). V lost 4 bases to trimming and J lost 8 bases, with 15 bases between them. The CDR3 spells CASSTEALDQQYF. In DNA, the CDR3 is TGTGCCAGTAGTACCGAGGCTTTGGACCAGCAGTACTTC.

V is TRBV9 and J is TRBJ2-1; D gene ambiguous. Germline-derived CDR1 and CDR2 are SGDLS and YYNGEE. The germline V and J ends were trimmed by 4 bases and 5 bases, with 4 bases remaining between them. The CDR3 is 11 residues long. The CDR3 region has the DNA TGTGCCAGCAGCATAAACAATGAGCAGTTCTTC. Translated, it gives CASSINNEQFF. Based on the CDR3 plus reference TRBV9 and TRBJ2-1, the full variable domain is DSGVTQTPKHLITATGQRVTLRCSPRSGDLSVYWYQQSLDQGLQFLIQYYNGEERAKGNILERFSAQQFPDLHSELNLSSLELGDSALYFCASSINNEQFFGPGTRLTVL.

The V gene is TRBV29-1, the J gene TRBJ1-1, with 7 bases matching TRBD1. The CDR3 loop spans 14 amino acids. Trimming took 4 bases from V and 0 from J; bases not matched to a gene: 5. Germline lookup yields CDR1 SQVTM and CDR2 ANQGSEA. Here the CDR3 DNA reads TGCAGCGTTGGACAGGGCTTGTTGAACACTGAAGCTTTCTTT. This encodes CSVGQGLLNTEAFF.

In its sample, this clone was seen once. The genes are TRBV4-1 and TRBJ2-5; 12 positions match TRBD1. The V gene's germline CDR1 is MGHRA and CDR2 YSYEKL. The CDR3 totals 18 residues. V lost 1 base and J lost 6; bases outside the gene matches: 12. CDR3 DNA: TGCGCCAGCAGCCAAGGAGGCGTCGGGACAGGGGGCGTGAAGACCCAGTACTTC. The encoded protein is CASSQGGVGTGGVKTQYF.

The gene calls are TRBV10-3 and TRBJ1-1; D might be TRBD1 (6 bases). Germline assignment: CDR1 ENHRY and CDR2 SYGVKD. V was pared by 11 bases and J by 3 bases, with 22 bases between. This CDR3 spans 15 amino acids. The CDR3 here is CASRGKGPGDTEAFF. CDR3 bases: TGTGCCTCCCGCGGGAAGGGCCCAGGGGACACTGAAGCTTTCTTT.

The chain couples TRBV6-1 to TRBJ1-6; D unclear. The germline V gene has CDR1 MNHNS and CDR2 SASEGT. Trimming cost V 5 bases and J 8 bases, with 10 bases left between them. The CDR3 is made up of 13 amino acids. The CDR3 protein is CASSSQWDSPLHF. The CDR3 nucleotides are TGTGCCAGCAGTTCCCAATGGGATTCACCCCTCCACTTT.

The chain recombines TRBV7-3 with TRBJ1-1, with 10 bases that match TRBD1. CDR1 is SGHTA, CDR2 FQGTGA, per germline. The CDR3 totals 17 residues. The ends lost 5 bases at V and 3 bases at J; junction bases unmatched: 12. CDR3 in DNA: TGTGCCAGCAGCACATCCGGGACAGGGGATAGATACACTGAAGCTTTCTTT. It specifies CASSTSGTGDRYTEAFF.

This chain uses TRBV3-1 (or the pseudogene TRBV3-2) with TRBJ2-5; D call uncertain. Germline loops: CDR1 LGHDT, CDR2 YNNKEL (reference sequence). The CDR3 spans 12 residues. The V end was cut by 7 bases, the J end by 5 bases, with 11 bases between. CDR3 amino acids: CASISPGETQYF. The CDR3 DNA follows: TGTGCCAGCATCAGTCCCGGGGAGACCCAGTACTTC.

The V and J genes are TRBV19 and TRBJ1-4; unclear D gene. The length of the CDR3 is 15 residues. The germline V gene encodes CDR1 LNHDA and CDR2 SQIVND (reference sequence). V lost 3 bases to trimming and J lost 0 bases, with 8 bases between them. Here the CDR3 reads CASSILAATNEKLFF. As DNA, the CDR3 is TGTGCCAGTAGTATCCTCGCAGCAACTAATGAAAAACTGTTTTTT.